This TCR beta chain originates from a study of blood T cell repertoires in COVID-19. Study information: T cells, B-cell-depleted T cells, or PBMCs provided the cDNA or gDNA that served as material.

Original processing notes: Reference gene primer amplification yielded estimated nucleated cell counts. Clones were read by immunoSEQ multiplex PCR, and TCRdb kept only the in-frame ones, dropping some. V and J calls and clone size follow that table, whereas D and trimming were derived from the DNA. The top ten clones hold 5% to 6% of a sample with under 85,000 clones, 90% of them seen once. This clone appeared a single time. The junction had 12 bases not matched to a gene; V was cut back by 5 bases and J by 5 bases. Germline-derived CDR1 and CDR2 are SGHVS and FQNEAQ. This CDR3 is 17 amino acids long.

Sequenced sample: peripheral blood. This TCR derives from a man aged 50-59 years with acute or convalescent COVID-19. The chain carries TRBV7-8 and TRBJ1-1, with 12 bases that match TRBD1. This CDR3 is CASSPPGDRGRRTEAFF. The DNA of the CDR3 is TGTGCCAGCAGCCCACCAGGGGACAGGGGGCGCCGGACTGAAGCTTTCTTT.